This is a list of T cell receptor beta chains from one sample in a study of graft-versus-host responses after intestinal transplantation. The table came from immunoSEQ multiplex PCR; TCRdb's copy has only in-frame clones and leaves some out. The table shows about 130,000 clones, with around 90% occurring only once. These receptors have no identified antigens. Here the sequenced sample was unstimulated CD4+ T cells sorted from spleen or lymph node cells, taken before intestinal transplant. The source is a human donor who received an intestinal transplant. Each CDR3 is given without its conserved first and last residue.

cdr3_length j_call v_call cdr3_aa
13 TRBJ2-1 TRBV5-1 ASSLAGIAYNEQF
13 TRBJ2-2 TRBV2 ASSAKTGGTGELF
12 TRBJ2-2 TRBV6-1 ASTILGQDKELF
13 TRBJ2-7 TRBV18 ASSQIASGVYEQY
10 TRBJ2-2 TRBV5-1 ASSSTGGELF
13 TRBJ2-6 TRBV19 ASSWAVSGANVLT
14 TRBJ2-1 TRBV11-2 ASSLTSGRVRGEQF
15 TRBJ2-3 TRBV11-1 ASSSRTSGPSTDTQY
11 TRBJ2-7 TRBV10-3 ASRGESNYEQY
15 TRBJ1-5 TRBV21-1 ASSKRLGGVSNQPQH
16 TRBJ2-7 TRBV7-6 ASSLIPGQGRENYEQY
13 TRBJ2-1 TRBV5-1 ASSQTSANPNGQF
15 TRBJ2-5 TRBV15 ATSSLPGQGGQETQY
13 TRBJ1-1 TRBV10-2 ASTGTGGWGTEAF
11 TRBJ2-2 TRBV19 ASSIALSGELF
11 TRBJ2-3 TRBV5-1 ASSPTSTDTQY
12 TRBJ1-2 TRBV10-3 AISGTGGEDGYT
13 TRBJ2-5 TRBV9 ASSGLAGAGETQY
12 TRBJ2-3 TRBV9 ASSPRTGKDTQY
14 TRBJ2-7 TRBV30 AWSVPKLRGGYEQY
12 TRBJ2-1 TRBV6-4 ATARDRGLNEQF
10 TRBJ2-7 TRBV7-2 ASSLRAYEQY
14 TRBJ2-3 TRBV19 ASSTWGGSLSDTQY
10 TRBJ1-1 TRBV19 ASKALNTEAF
14 TRBJ2-3 TRBV15 ATSRDLAGGPDTQY
11 TRBJ1-1 TRBV6-5 ASRGTGNTEAF